The clone carrying this TCR beta chain has more than one count but fewer than ten. This sample is part of a study of blood T cell repertoires in COVID-19. Study summary: Sources were T cells, B-cell-depleted T cells, or PBMCs; the material itself was cDNA or gDNA.

Sequencing was performed with immunoSEQ multiplex PCR; in TCRdb, only in-frame clones are kept and a portion is missing. The sample shows tens of thousands of clones, around 86% of them seen only once. This CDR3 comprises 19 residues. The junction had 15 bases not matched to a gene; V was cut back by 0 bases and J by 6 bases. Germline CDR1 LGHDT, CDR2 YNNKEL (reference sequence). This chain joins TRBV3-1 (or the pseudogene TRBV3-2) and TRBJ2-2; 8 bases match TRBD2. This clonotype originated in a man aged 45 to 65 with active COVID-19. What was sequenced was peripheral blood. CDR3 protein: CASSQDGTGGGRGSGELFF. In DNA form, the CDR3 reads TGTGCCAGCAGCCAAGATGGGACCGGCGGGGGGCGCGGGTCCGGGGAGCTGTTTTTT.